One and the same sample provided the 30 T cell receptor beta chains below, sequenced in a study of T cell repertoires in cytomegalovirus infection. TCRdb re-analysed the reads in MiXCR, keeping a single row per CDR3 protein. This table holds almost 500,000 distinct CDR3 sequences, roughly 10% found once. Material for sequencing was PBMCs. The source of these receptors is a human donor in good health (CMV status not recorded). Some clones in this sample may be carry-over from other donors' samples.

The table lists this clonotype with many counts. V and J are TRBV6-5 and TRBJ2-7; TRBD1 agrees at 8 bases. The V gene's germline CDR1 is MNHEY and CDR2 SVGAGI. The CDR3 spans 14 residues. V lost 3 bases, J lost 5 bases, and 6 bases stayed unmatched. For the CDR3, the DNA is TGTGCCAGCAGTTATGTGCAGGGGGCCCACGAGCAGTACTTC. It is translated as CASSYVQGAHEQYF.

This clonotype has ten or more counts. V usage is TRBV10-3 and J usage is TRBJ2-2; 7 nucleotides line up with TRBD2. Germline-derived CDR1 and CDR2 are ENHRY and SYGVKD. The CDR3 is made up of 16 amino acids. V gave up 2 bases and J gave up 4 bases; unmatched junction bases: 7. CDR3 DNA: TGTGCCATCAGTGAGGGGGCGGGGAGGGGCACCGGGGAGCTGTTTTTT. Encoded protein: CAISEGAGRGTGELFF.

The chain joins TRBV7-9 to TRBJ1-3; 7 nucleotides align to TRBD1. This CDR3 is 14 amino acids long. The germline V gene encodes CDR1 SEHNR and CDR2 FQNEAQ (reference sequence). V lost 6 bases, J lost 4 bases, and 6 bases stayed unmatched. DNA of the CDR3: TGTGCCAGCAGTCAAGGACAGGTCGGAAACACCATATATTTT. Translating it yields CASSQGQVGNTIYF.

In this sample, this clonotype turned up a few times. The genes are TRBV20-1 and TRBJ2-5, with D uncertain. The CDR3 contains 14 residues. In germline, CDR1 is DFQATT, CDR2 SNEGSKA (reference sequence). V lost 3 bases and J lost 0, with 11 bases in between. The CDR3 loop is CSARPGWYQETQYF. For the CDR3, the DNA is TGCAGTGCTAGGCCCGGGTGGTACCAAGAGACCCAGTACTTC.

This clonotype showed up just a few times. J is TRBJ1-4 and V is TRBV6-1; weak D call: TRBD1 (6 bases). Trimming removed 6 bases at V and 7 bases at J, with 9 bases between. From germline, CDR1 is MNHNS and CDR2 SASEGT. This CDR3 region has 12 residues. For the CDR3, the DNA is TGTGCCAGCAGGGGGGCGGGTGAAAAACTGTTTTTT. It encodes CASRGAGEKLFF.

This clonotype occurred a few times. A much larger clonotype is one base distant, so this may be a read error. V usage is TRBV5-5 and J usage is TRBJ2-5, with 7 bases that match TRBD1. The CDR3 has 13 amino acids. V shed 4 bases and J 5 bases; nucleotides not matched to a gene: 5. Germline CDR1 reads SGHKS; CDR2 reads YYEKEE (reference sequence). CDR3 nucleotides: TGTGCCAGCAGCGAGACAGGGATGGAGACCCAGTACTTC. Encoded protein: CASSETGMETQYF.

There are many counts of this clonotype. The chain carries TRBV12-3 or TRBV12-4 and TRBJ1-5; 10 nucleotides align to TRBD1. The V segment lost 8 bases and the J segment 7 bases; nucleotides outside the gene matches: 8. The CDR3 contains 14 residues. In DNA form, the CDR3 reads TGTGCCAGCCAAGGGACAGGGGAACAACAGCCCCAGCATTTT. It specifies CASQGTGEQQPQHF.

Notes on this clonotype: Given a much more abundant clone one base away, this may be a read error. The chain has TRBV7-8 and TRBJ1-4, with D hard to call. The length of the CDR3 is 14 residues. V dropped 8 bases and J dropped 7 bases, with 17 bases sitting between them. Germline CDR1 and CDR2: SGHVS and FQNEAQ. CDR3 sequence (DNA): TGTGCCAGCGGAATACACCGGGTCGGTGAAAAACTGTTTTTT. Translating it yields CASGIHRVGEKLFF.

This clonotype was found many times. The rearrangement links TRBV15 to TRBJ1-1, with no clear D. V was shortened by 5 bases and J by 3 bases, with 7 bases between the two germline ends. The CDR3 extends over 12 amino acids. Germline CDR1 is LNHNV and CDR2 is YYDKDF (reference sequence). CDR3 in amino acids: CATSDTHTEAFF. The CDR3 DNA follows: TGTGCCACCAGCGACACGCACACTGAAGCTTTCTTT.

This clonotype was recorded a few times. The CDR3 sequence: CASSDWPRRDNSGNTIYF. The CDR3 DNA reads TGCGCCAGCAGCGACTGGCCTCGGCGGGACAACTCTGGAAACACCATATATTTT. The rearrangement links TRBV4-1 to TRBJ1-3, with D tentatively TRBD1 (6 bases). Looked up from germline, CDR1 is MGHRA and CDR2 is YSYEKL. This CDR3 contains 18 residues. The germline V and J ends were trimmed by 5 bases and 0 bases, with 20 bases remaining between them.

The chain uses TRBV29-1 and TRBJ2-5, with 14 nucleotides matching TRBD2. The germline CDR1 and CDR2 sequences are SQVTM and ANQGSEA. CDR3 size: 14 residues. Trimming took 4 bases from V and 5 from J; bases not matched to a gene: 3. The CDR3: CSVGRTSGRETQYF. CDR3 DNA: TGCAGCGTTGGAAGGACTAGCGGGAGGGAGACCCAGTACTTC. Supplemented by reference TRBV29-1 and TRBJ2-5, the full variable domain reads SAVISQKPSRDICQRGTSLTIQCQVDSQVTMMFWYRQQPGQSLTLIATANQGSEATYESGFVIDKFPISRPNLTFSTLTVSNMSPEDSSIYLCSVGRTSGRETQYFGPGTRLLVL.

This clonotype was detected many times. The J gene is TRBJ2-7, the V gene TRBV7-2, with a weak D call TRBD2 (6 bases). CDR3 length equals 14 residues. V lost 5 bases, J lost 5 bases, and 16 bases lay in between. Germline values: CDR1 SGHTA, CDR2 FQGNSA. The CDR3 DNA sequence: TGTGCCAGCAGCCAGCCCCGACTAGTCGACGAGCAGTACTTC. This translates into CASSQPRLVDEQYF.

The chain couples TRBV6-2 or TRBV6-3 to TRBJ1-5; tentatively, D is TRBD1 (6 bases). There are 13 residues in the CDR3. V lost 7 bases and J 4 bases, leaving 11 bases between the germline ends. Germline V gene sequence: CDR1 MNHEY, CDR2 SVGEGT. The CDR3 spells CASNDRKNQPQHF. The CDR3 bases are TGTGCCAGCAACGACAGGAAAAATCAGCCCCAGCATTTT.

This clonotype was seen ten or more times. The rearrangement uses TRBV11-2 and TRBJ2-7, with D perhaps TRBD1 (5 bases). The V and J ends lost 3 bases and 5 bases respectively, with 8 bases between them. The CDR3 sequence is 12 residues long. CDR1 is SGHAT, CDR2 FQNNGV, per germline. The CDR3 coding sequence is TGTGCCAGCAGCTTCGAACAGGACGAGCAGTACTTC. This codes for CASSFEQDEQYF.

This clonotype was counted between two and nine times. The chain joins TRBV30 to TRBJ1-1, with a weak D call TRBD1 (5 bases). Germline-derived CDR1 and CDR2 are GTSNPN and SVGIG (reference sequence). This CDR3 contains 13 residues. The CDR3 region has the DNA TGTGGCCTGAACCTAGGGGCGAACACTGAAGCTTTCTTT. Protein product: CGLNLGANTEAFF. Filled out from reference TRBV30 and TRBJ1-1, the complete variable domain reads SQTIHQWPATLVQPVGSPLSLECTVEGTSNPNLYWYRQAAGRGLQLLFYSVGIGQISSEVPQNLSASRPQDRQFILSSKKLLLSDSGFYLCGLNLGANTEAFFGQGTRLTVV.

The CDR3 coding sequence is TGTGCCAGCAGTCCGGGACAGGCCAGTTCAAATGAAGCTTTCTTT. As protein: CASSPGQASSNEAFF. The chain combines TRBV28 with TRBJ1-1; 8 nucleotides align to TRBD1. Germline trimming cut 5 bases from V and 7 bases from J; bases unmatched to any gene: 12. The V gene's germline CDR1 is MDHEN and CDR2 SYDVKM. This CDR3 spans 15 amino acids. The entire variable domain, with the rest obtained from reference TRBV28 and TRBJ1-1, is as follows: DVKVTQSSRYLVKRTGEKVFLECVQDMDHENMFWYRQDPGLGLRLIYFSYDVKMKEKGDIPEGYSVSREKKERFSLILESASTNQTSMYLCASSPGQASSNEAFFGQGTRLTVV.

The V gene is TRBV20-1, the J gene TRBJ1-1; D is unresolved. Looked up from germline, CDR1 is DFQATT and CDR2 is SNEGSKA (reference sequence). This CDR3 has 12 amino acids. The CDR3 DNA reads as TGCAGCGCACCTAAAAATTTACAGGAAGCTTTCTTT. It translates to CSAPKNLQEAFF.

This clonotype has a count of ten or more. The V and J genes are TRBV7-3 and TRBJ2-1, with 9 bases lining up with TRBD1. Germline V gene lookup returns CDR1 SGHTA and CDR2 FQGTGA. V dropped 4 bases and J dropped 10; count of bases not matched to a gene: 8. CDR3 length: 14 residues. CDR3 sequence: CASSSGQGHDEQFF. The CDR3 coding sequence is TGTGCCAGCAGCTCGGGACAGGGACACGACGAGCAGTTCTTC.

Concerning this clonotype: A much bigger clone sits one base away, suggesting this may be a read error. The chain joins TRBV20-1 to TRBJ1-4; tentatively, D is TRBD1 (5 bases). Germline V gene data show CDR1 as DFQATT and CDR2 as SNEGSKA (reference sequence). V lost 5 bases and J lost 0, with 13 bases in between. This CDR3 is built from 15 residues. In DNA form, the CDR3 reads TGCAGTGCTGAAGGGGATGGGTCAACTAATGAAAAACTGTTTTTT. Its translation is CSAEGDGSTNEKLFF.

This clonotype was counted at least ten times. The chain joins TRBV10-3 to TRBJ1-1; D unclear. The CDR3 runs to 13 residues. Deletions cut 5 bases from V and 1 base from J, with 8 bases between. Germline V gene data show CDR1 as ENHRY and CDR2 as SYGVKD. The CDR3 DNA is TGTGCCATCAGTCGATACAGGAACACTGAAGCTTTCTTT. It encodes CAISRYRNTEAFF.

V usage is TRBV28 and J usage is TRBJ1-2, with a tentative D call TRBD1 (5 bases). The CDR3 loop spans 14 amino acids. Germline lookup yields CDR1 MDHEN and CDR2 SYDVKM. Trimming cost V 6 bases and J 9 bases, with 20 bases left between them. This CDR3 reads CASRTGTSEDRYTF. In nucleotides, the CDR3 is TGTGCCAGCAGGACCGGGACGTCCGAGGATCGCTACACCTTC.

This clonotype was counted many times. The chain combines TRBV7-8 with TRBJ2-2; TRBD2 is a possible D gene (6 bases). The CDR3 runs to 17 residues. V was cut by 4 bases and J by 6 bases, with 21 bases left in between. Germline CDR1 and CDR2: SGHVS and FQNEAQ. The CDR3 nucleotides read TGTGCCAGCAGCTCCACCTATGACGGAGGGCTTGCCGGGGAGCTGTTTTTT. Translation gives CASSSTYDGGLAGELFF.

This clonotype was found many times. The rearrangement links TRBV2 to TRBJ2-1; TRBD1 might be the D (7 bases). Germline lookup yields CDR1 SNHLY and CDR2 FYNNEI. This CDR3 region has 17 residues. Trimming removed 1 base at V and 5 bases at J, with 18 bases between. The CDR3 nucleotides read TGTGCCAGCAGTGAAGGGGGACTGACAGGGTTCCACAATGAGCAGTTCTTC. This codes for CASSEGGLTGFHNEQFF.

This clonotype was seen repeatedly, ten times or more. This chain uses TRBV5-5 with TRBJ2-2, with a tentative D call TRBD1 (5 bases). Germline CDR1 reads SGHKS; CDR2 reads YYEKEE (reference sequence). There are 15 residues in the CDR3. Trimming removed 1 base at V and 6 bases at J, with 13 bases between. CDR3 bases: TGTGCCAGCAGCTTGAGGGGTATTGGTGCCGGGGAGCTGTTTTTT. It yields the protein CASSLRGIGAGELFF.

This clonotype has more than one count but fewer than ten. The rearrangement links TRBV7-9 to TRBJ1-2; D ambiguous. The V gene's germline CDR1 is SEHNR and CDR2 FQNEAQ (reference sequence). V was pared by 3 bases and J by 2 bases, with 7 bases between. The CDR3 has 13 amino acids. The chain's CDR3 is CASSFAGNYGYTF. CDR3 nucleotides: TGTGCCAGCAGCTTTGCGGGGAACTATGGCTACACCTTC. Full variable domain (missing parts from reference TRBV7-9 and TRBJ1-2): DTGVSQNPRHKITKRGQNVTFRCDPISEHNRLYWYRQTLGQGPEFLTYFQNEAQLEKSRLLSDRFSAERPKGSFSTLEIQRTEQGDSAMYLCASSFAGNYGYTFGSGTRLTVV.

V gene TRBV19 combines with J gene TRBJ1-1; TRBD1 might be the D (6 bases). Germline CDR1 and CDR2: LNHDA and SQIVND (reference sequence). Trimming took off 3 bases at V and 2 bases at J, with 10 bases between the two ends. The length of the CDR3 is 14 residues. CDR3 DNA: TGTGCCAGTAGTATGGGGGACACAAACACTGAAGCTTTCTTT. It is translated as CASSMGDTNTEAFF. Full variable domain (rest looked up from reference TRBV19 and TRBJ1-1): DGGITQSPKYLFRKEGQNVTLSCEQNLNHDAMYWYRQDPGQGLRLIYYSQIVNDFQKGDIAEGYSVSREKKESFPLTVTSAQKNPTAFYLCASSMGDTNTEAFFGQGTRLTVV.

This clonotype was seen only a few times. The CDR3 coding sequence is TGTGCCAGCAGCCCGCCGGGGGAGGAGCAGTACTTC. Its translation is CASSPPGEEQYF. V gene TRBV3-1 combines with J gene TRBJ2-7; D possibly corresponds to TRBD2 (6 bases). CDR1 and CDR2 (germline): LGHDT, YNNKEL (reference sequence). There are 12 residues in the CDR3. Trimming took 4 bases from V and 7 from J, leaving 11 bases between them.

V is TRBV20-1 and J is TRBJ2-5, with D perhaps TRBD2 (7 bases). This CDR3 comprises 14 residues. V was cut by 2 bases and J by 4 bases, with 14 bases left in between. Germline CDR1 and CDR2: DFQATT and SNEGSKA (reference sequence). The CDR3 protein is CSARWTRGAETQYF. CDR3 DNA: TGCAGTGCTAGATGGACCCGGGGGGCAGAGACCCAGTACTTC.

This chain connects TRBV30 to TRBJ2-5; no clear D. Looked up from germline, CDR1 is GTSNPN and CDR2 is SVGIG (reference sequence). The CDR3 is made up of 13 amino acids. V was clipped by 0 bases and J by 3 bases, with 8 bases between them. DNA of the CDR3: TGTGCCTGGAGTGTATTCCCAGAAGAGACCCAGTACTTC. Translation gives CAWSVFPEETQYF. Looking up the rest from reference TRBV30 and TRBJ2-5 gives the full variable domain: SQTIHQWPATLVQPVGSPLSLECTVEGTSNPNLYWYRQAAGRGLQLLFYSVGIGQISSEVPQNLSASRPQDRQFILSSKKLLLSDSGFYLCAWSVFPEETQYFGPGTRLLVL.

This clonotype was recorded many times. This chain connects TRBV2 to TRBJ2-1, with TRBD2 identical over 10 bases. Germline loops: CDR1 SNHLY, CDR2 FYNNEI. This CDR3 has 15 residues. After removal of 7 bases from V and 5 bases from J, the junction contained 8 bases not matched to a gene. CDR3 sequence (DNA): TGTGCCAGCATCGAGGAACTAGCGGGACACAATGAGCAGTTCTTC. It codes for CASIEELAGHNEQFF.